This T cell receptor (beta chain) is drawn from a study of OX40 agonist ivuxolimab in advanced cancers. As to this clone: Its antigen remains unidentified.

The CDR3 runs to 19 residues. Whole-study results and caveats: Some patients who did not respond also had low normalized T-cell clonal expansion.

The data were produced by immunoSEQ multiplex PCR, yet TCRdb's version contains in-frame clones alone and is incomplete. The data contain 100,000 to 130,000 clones, about 91% of them singletons. Sample: CD4+ or CD8+ T cells sorted from blood, taken in a trial of the OX40 agonist ivuxolimab. The source of this sequence is an adult with an advanced solid tumor such as melanoma, head and neck, liver or kidney cancer. The gene calls are TRBV12-2 and TRBJ1-5; the D call of TRBD1 is as the table states it, not checked on the DNA. TRBV12-2 is flagged as a pseudogene. CDR3 DNA: TGTGCAAGTCGCTCCAGGGGACAGGAGGCCTGGGGGGGCAATCAGCCCCAGCATTTT. It specifies CASRSRGQEAWGGNQPQHF.